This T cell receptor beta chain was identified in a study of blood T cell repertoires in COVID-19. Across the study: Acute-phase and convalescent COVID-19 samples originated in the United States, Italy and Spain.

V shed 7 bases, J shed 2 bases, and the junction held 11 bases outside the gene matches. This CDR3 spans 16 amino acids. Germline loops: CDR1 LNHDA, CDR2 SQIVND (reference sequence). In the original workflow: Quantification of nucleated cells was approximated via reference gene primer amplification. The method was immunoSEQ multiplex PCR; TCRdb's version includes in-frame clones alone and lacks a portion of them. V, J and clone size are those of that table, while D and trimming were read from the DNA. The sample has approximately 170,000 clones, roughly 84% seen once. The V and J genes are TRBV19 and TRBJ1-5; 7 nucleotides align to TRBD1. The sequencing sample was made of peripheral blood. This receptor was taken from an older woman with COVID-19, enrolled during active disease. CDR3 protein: CASNLYGGGGNQPQHF. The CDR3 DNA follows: TGTGCCAGTAATCTTTACGGAGGGGGCGGCAATCAGCCCCAGCATTTT.